This paragraph covers one TCR beta chain sequence. Sorting of proliferating CFSE-low CD3+CD4+ and CD3+CD8+ responders took place after the reaction. CDR3 size: 15 residues. Germline CDR1 reads SGHTA; CDR2 reads FQGNSA. V was cut by 5 bases and J by 1 base, with 12 bases left in between. Using immunoSEQ multiplex PCR, the repertoire was profiled, and TCRdb retains in-frame clones only, with some absent. The sample holds some 13,000 clones, about 36% seen once. This specimen belongs to a study of graft-versus-host responses after intestinal transplantation. Whole-study findings and limits: Peak circulating GvH clone levels were associated with early post-transplant HvG declines.

The source was alloreactive CD4+ T cells from a mixed lymphocyte reaction culture, collected before intestinal transplant. Regarding subset: CFSE-low proliferating T cells sorted from roughly 6-day pre-transplant mixed lymphocyte reaction (GvH or HvG direction). The clonotype originates from a human patient who received an intestinal transplant. J is TRBJ1-5 and V is TRBV7-2; D perhaps matches TRBD1 (6 bases). CDR3 coding DNA: TGTGCCAGCAGCGCCCAGGGGCTGAGCAATCAGCCCCAGCATTTT. Amino acid sequence: CASSAQGLSNQPQHF.